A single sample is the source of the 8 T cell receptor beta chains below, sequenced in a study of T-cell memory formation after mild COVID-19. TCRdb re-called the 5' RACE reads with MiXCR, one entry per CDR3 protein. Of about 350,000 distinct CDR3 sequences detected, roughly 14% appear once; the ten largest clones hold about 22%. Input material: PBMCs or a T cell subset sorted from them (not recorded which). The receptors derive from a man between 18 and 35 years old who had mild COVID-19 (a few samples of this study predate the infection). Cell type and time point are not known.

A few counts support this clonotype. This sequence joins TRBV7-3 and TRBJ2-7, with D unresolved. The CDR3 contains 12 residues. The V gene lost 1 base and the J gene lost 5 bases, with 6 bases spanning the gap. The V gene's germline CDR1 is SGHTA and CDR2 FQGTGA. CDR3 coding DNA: TGTGCCAGCAGCTTAAAGGGTCACGAGCAGTACGTC. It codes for CASSLKGHEQYV.

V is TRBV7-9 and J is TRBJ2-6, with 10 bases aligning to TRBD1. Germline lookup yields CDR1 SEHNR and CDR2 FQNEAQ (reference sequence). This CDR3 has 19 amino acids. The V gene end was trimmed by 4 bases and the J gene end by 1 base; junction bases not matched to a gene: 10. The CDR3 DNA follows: TGTGCCAGCAGCTCTTCGGACAGGGGGTCTGTATCTGGGGCCAACGTCCTGACTTTC. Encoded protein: CASSSSDRGSVSGANVLTF.

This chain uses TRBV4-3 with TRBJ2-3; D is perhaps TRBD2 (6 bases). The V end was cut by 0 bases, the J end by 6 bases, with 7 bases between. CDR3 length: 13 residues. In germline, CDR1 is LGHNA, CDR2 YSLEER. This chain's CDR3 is CASSQDAGDTQYF. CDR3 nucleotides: TGCGCCAGCAGCCAAGATGCGGGGGATACGCAGTATTTT.

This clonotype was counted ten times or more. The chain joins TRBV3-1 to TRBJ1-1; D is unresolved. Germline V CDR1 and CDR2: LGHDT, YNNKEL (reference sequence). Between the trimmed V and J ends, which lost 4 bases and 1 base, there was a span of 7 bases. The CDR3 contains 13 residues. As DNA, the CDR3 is TGTGCCAGCAGCCCCCGACAGAACACTGAAGCTTTCTTT. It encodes CASSPRQNTEAFF.

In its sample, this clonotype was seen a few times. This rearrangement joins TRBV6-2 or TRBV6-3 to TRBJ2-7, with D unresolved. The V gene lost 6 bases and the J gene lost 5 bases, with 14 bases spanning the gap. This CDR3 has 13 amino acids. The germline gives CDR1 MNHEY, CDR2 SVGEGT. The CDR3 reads CASSVTGGNEQYF. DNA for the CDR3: TGTGCCAGCAGCGTTACGGGTGGAAACGAGCAGTACTTC.

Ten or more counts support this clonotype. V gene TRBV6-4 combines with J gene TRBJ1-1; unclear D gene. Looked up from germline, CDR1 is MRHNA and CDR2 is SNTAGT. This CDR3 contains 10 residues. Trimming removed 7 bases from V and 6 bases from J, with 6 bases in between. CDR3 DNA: TGTGCCAGCACAAGATCTGAAGCTTTCTTT. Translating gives CASTRSEAFF.

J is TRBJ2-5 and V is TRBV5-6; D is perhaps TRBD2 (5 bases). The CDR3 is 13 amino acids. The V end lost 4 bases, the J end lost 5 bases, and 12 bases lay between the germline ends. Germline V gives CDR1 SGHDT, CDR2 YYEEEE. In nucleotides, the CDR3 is TGTGCCAGCAGCCAGGACTCGGTTGAGACCCAGTACTTC. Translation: CASSQDSVETQYF.

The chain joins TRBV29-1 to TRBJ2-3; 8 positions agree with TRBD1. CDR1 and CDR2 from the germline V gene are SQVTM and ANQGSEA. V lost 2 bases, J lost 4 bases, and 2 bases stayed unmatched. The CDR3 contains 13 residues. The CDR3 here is CSVEQGAADTQYF. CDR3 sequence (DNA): TGCAGCGTTGAACAGGGGGCGGCAGATACGCAGTATTTT.